This TCR beta chain was obtained from a study of cytomegalovirus exposure and HLA in healthy donors. On this clone itself: Its antigen is not identified.

Germline V gene lookup returns CDR1 SGDLS and CDR2 YYNGEE. Trimming removed 3 bases at V and 4 bases at J, with 16 bases between. The CDR3 contains 16 residues. Study outcomes and limitations: Most of the TCR beta V segments (in an earlier analysis) were productive either about 87% or about 30% of the time. Among donors in an Asian-associated ancestry cluster, a later analysis reportedly found fewer N-insertions than the roughly 610-donor mean. A later analysis linked more than 15,000 TCR beta sequences to HLA alleles at 0.05 false discovery rate. Common viral pathogens (according to a later analysis) appeared linked to several of the most significant clusters.

PCR primers comprised 60 Vbeta and 13 Jbeta primers. The data were produced by immunoSEQ multiplex PCR, yet TCRdb's version contains in-frame clones alone and is incomplete. The sample records roughly 180,000 clones, approximately 83% being singletons. The TCR sequence derives from a boy aged 2 to 10 in good health and CMV-seronegative. Input material: PBMCs. The genes are TRBV9 and TRBJ1-4, with TRBD1 as a possible D gene (6 bases). CDR3 nucleotide sequence: TGTGCCAGCAGCGAAGGGACAACGCCCTTTAATGAAAAACTGTTTTTT. It specifies CASSEGTTPFNEKLFF. Based on the CDR3 plus reference TRBV9 and TRBJ1-4, the full variable domain is DSGVTQTPKHLITATGQRVTLRCSPRSGDLSVYWYQQSLDQGLQFLIQYYNGEERAKGNILERFSAQQFPDLHSELNLSSLELGDSALYFCASSEGTTPFNEKLFFGSGTQLSVL.